What follows are 17 T cell receptor beta chains derived from one specimen sequenced in a study of blood T cell repertoires in COVID-19. Data came from immunoSEQ multiplex PCR; TCRdb stores just in-frame clones and leaves some out. Of 270,000 or so clones in the sample, 65% to 85% were seen once. The material sequenced was peripheral blood. Receptors originate from a human donor with COVID-19, enrolled during active disease. The donor label of this sample is uncertain.

The chain links TRBV6-5 to TRBJ2-7; 9 bases align to TRBD1. Germline lookup yields CDR1 MNHEY and CDR2 SVGAGI. CDR3 length: 16 residues. Trimming removed 0 bases from V and 5 bases from J; junction bases left unmatched: 8. The CDR3 coding sequence is TGTGCCAGCAGTTACTCGTTCGGGACAGGGAACGACGAGCAGTACTTC. This encodes CASSYSFGTGNDEQYF.

The rearrangement links TRBV15 to TRBJ2-7; D not certain. Looked up from germline, CDR1 is LNHNV and CDR2 is YYDKDF (reference sequence). This CDR3 spans 14 amino acids. V shed 5 bases and J shed 5 bases, with 16 bases lying between them. The CDR3 coding sequence is TGTGCCACCAGCGGTTTAGGAGAGACCCACGAGCAGTACTTC. Protein product: CATSGLGETHEQYF.

The chain carries TRBV15 and TRBJ2-2; 8 bases fit TRBD1. After removal of 0 bases from V and 1 base from J, the junction contained 7 bases not matched to a gene. The CDR3 is 18 residues long. Germline assignment: CDR1 LNHNV and CDR2 YYDKDF (reference sequence). CDR3 coding DNA: TGTGCCACCAGCAGAGAACTCGACAGGGGCCTGAACACCGGGGAGCTGTTTTTT. The encoded protein is CATSRELDRGLNTGELFF.

V and J are TRBV7-6 and TRBJ1-2; no definite D call. The CDR3 totals 15 residues. Per germline, CDR1 SGHVS and CDR2 FNYEAQ. The V end lost 5 bases, the J end lost 4 bases, and 17 bases lay between the germline ends. CDR3 sequence reads: CASSPEGSGIYGYTF. The CDR3 region has the DNA TGTGCCAGCAGCCCCGAAGGGTCGGGGATCTATGGCTACACCTTC.

The rearrangement joins TRBV19 to TRBJ1-1; 8 bases align to TRBD1. This CDR3 contains 14 residues. The germline V gene encodes CDR1 LNHDA and CDR2 SQIVND (reference sequence). V was pared by 4 bases and J by 6 bases, with 7 bases of the junction left unmatched. CDR3 sequence (DNA): TGTGCCAGTAGTACCCAGGGGGCAATGTCTGAAGCTTTCTTT. Its protein product is CASSTQGAMSEAFF.

In its sample, this clone was seen once. The chain has TRBV5-1 and TRBJ2-1, with 10 bases aligning to TRBD1. With V trimmed by 4 bases and J by 1 base, 5 bases remained unmatched. CDR1 is SGHRS and CDR2 is YFSETQ in the germline V gene. The CDR3 is 16 residues long. The CDR3 DNA reads TGCGCCAGCAGCGGGGACAGGGGAAGATCCTACAATGAGCAGTTCTTC. Amino acid sequence: CASSGDRGRSYNEQFF.

The rearrangement uses TRBV5-1 and TRBJ2-6; 10 bases align to TRBD2. Germline V gene sequence: CDR1 SGHRS, CDR2 YFSETQ. J lost 7 bases, V lost 3 bases, and 13 bases had no gene match. CDR3 length equals 18 residues. The CDR3 protein is CASSSRTSGYGQANVLTF. CDR3 bases: TGCGCCAGCAGCTCCCGGACTAGCGGATACGGTCAAGCCAACGTCCTGACTTTC. Drawing the rest from reference TRBV5-1 and TRBJ2-6, the complete variable domain is KAGVTQTPRYLIKTRGQQVTLSCSPISGHRSVSWYQQTPGQGLQFLFEYFSETQRNKGNFPGRFSGRQFSNSRSEMNVSTLELGDSALYLCASSSRTSGYGQANVLTFGAGSRLTVL.

The chain is built from TRBV24-1 and TRBJ1-5, with 8 bases identical to TRBD1. CDR1 KGHDR and CDR2 SFDVKD come from the germline V gene. The J segment lost 2 bases and the V segment lost 4 bases, leaving 6 bases of the junction unmatched. The CDR3 is made up of 16 amino acids. The CDR3 is CATSEDRAVGNQPQHF. CDR3 nucleotides: TGTGCCACCAGTGAGGACAGGGCCGTTGGCAATCAGCCCCAGCATTTT.

The table lists this clone with a few counts. The J gene is TRBJ2-1, the V gene TRBV5-1; possibly TRBD1 for D (6 bases). From germline, CDR1 is SGHRS and CDR2 YFSETQ. Deletions cut 9 bases from V and 9 bases from J, with 25 bases between. The CDR3 sequence is 15 residues long. CDR3 loop: CATSKGELLFGEQFF. The CDR3 DNA sequence: TGCGCCACGTCAAAGGGGGAGTTGTTGTTTGGTGAGCAGTTCTTC.

As for this clone: Other DNA sequences in this specimen translate into the identical CDR3. The gene calls are TRBV12-3 or TRBV12-4 and TRBJ1-2, with 7 bases aligning to TRBD1. The V segment lost 6 bases and the J segment 8 bases; nucleotides outside the gene matches: 9. The CDR3 is made up of 13 amino acids. The CDR3 nucleotides are TGTGCCAGCAGCCTAAGGACAGGTGGGGGCTACACCTTC. It specifies CASSLRTGGGYTF.

The rearrangement uses TRBV11-3 and TRBJ2-7; 8 bases map to TRBD1. V lost 1 base to trimming and J lost 6 bases; unmatched junction nucleotides: 5. CDR1 is SGHNT, CDR2 YENEEA, per germline. This CDR3 has 14 residues. CDR3 in amino acids: CASSLARQGSEQYF. CDR3 DNA: TGTGCCAGCAGCTTAGCCAGACAGGGGAGCGAGCAGTACTTC. Supplemented by reference TRBV11-3 and TRBJ2-7, the full variable domain reads EAGVVQSPRYKIIEKKQPVAFWCNPISGHNTLYWYLQNLGQGPELLIRYENEEAVDDSQLPKDRFSAERLKGVDSTLKIQPAELGDSAVYLCASSLARQGSEQYFGPGTRLTVT.

The rearrangement joins TRBV5-1 to TRBJ2-1; TRBD2 matches 11 bases. V gave up 3 bases and J gave up 1 base; unmatched junction bases: 3. This CDR3 comprises 16 residues. Germline assignment: CDR1 SGHRS and CDR2 YFSETQ. DNA for the CDR3: TGCGCCAGCAGCTCAGTAGCGGGAGGGTCCTACAATGAGCAGTTCTTC. As protein: CASSSVAGGSYNEQFF.

The chain couples TRBV28 to TRBJ1-5; D might be TRBD1 (6 bases). V lost 3 bases, J lost 1 base, and 13 bases lay in between. This CDR3 is built from 16 residues. Germline V lookup: CDR1 MDHEN, CDR2 SYDVKM. CDR3 sequence (DNA): TGTGCCAGCAGTTTGTTTCAGGGGCTAAGCAATCAGCCCCAGCATTTT. Residues: CASSLFQGLSNQPQHF. Supplemented by reference TRBV28 and TRBJ1-5, the full variable domain reads DVKVTQSSRYLVKRTGEKVFLECVQDMDHENMFWYRQDPGLGLRLIYFSYDVKMKEKGDIPEGYSVSREKKERFSLILESASTNQTSMYLCASSLFQGLSNQPQHFGDGTRLSIL.

The chain uses TRBV10-3 and TRBJ2-1; TRBD2 agrees at 14 bases. Germline CDR1 and CDR2: ENHRY and SYGVKD. After removal of 6 bases from V and 6 bases from J, the junction contained 4 bases not matched to a gene. The CDR3 runs 15 residues. This chain's CDR3 is CAIRPGLAGVNEQFF. CDR3 nucleotide sequence: TGTGCCATCAGGCCGGGACTAGCGGGAGTCAATGAGCAGTTCTTC.

This sequence joins TRBV30 and TRBJ2-2, with D perhaps matching TRBD1 (6 bases). The length of the CDR3 is 14 residues. Trimming pared 0 bases from V and 4 bases from J, leaving 9 bases between. Germline V gives CDR1 GTSNPN, CDR2 SVGIG (reference sequence). CDR3 amino acids: CAWSVTGSTGELFF. DNA for the CDR3: TGTGCCTGGAGTGTAACAGGGAGCACCGGGGAGCTGTTTTTT.

The chain carries TRBV7-9 and TRBJ1-1; D perhaps matches TRBD1 (6 bases). The V end was cut by 4 bases, the J end by 4 bases, with 16 bases between. The CDR3 extends over 15 amino acids. Germline V CDR1 and CDR2: SEHNR, FQNEAQ (reference sequence). The CDR3: CASSSRTVAGTEAFF. In DNA form, the CDR3 reads TGTGCCAGCAGCTCCCGGACAGTTGCGGGCACTGAAGCTTTCTTT. The full variable domain, completed using reference TRBV7-9 and TRBJ1-1, is DTGVSQNPRHKITKRGQNVTFRCDPISEHNRLYWYRQTLGQGPEFLTYFQNEAQLEKSRLLSDRFSAERPKGSFSTLEIQRTEQGDSAMYLCASSSRTVAGTEAFFGQGTRLTVV.

This clone was detected only once. The CDR3 DNA sequence: TGTGCCAGTAGACCGACCGGGACTAGGGCCGGGGAGCTGTTTTTT. This codes for CASRPTGTRAGELFF. The chain has TRBV19 and TRBJ2-2, with TRBD2 matching 8 bases. V shed 6 bases, J shed 6 bases, and the junction held 9 bases outside the gene matches. Per the germline V gene, CDR1 is LNHDA and CDR2 is SQIVND (reference sequence). The CDR3 sequence is 15 residues long.